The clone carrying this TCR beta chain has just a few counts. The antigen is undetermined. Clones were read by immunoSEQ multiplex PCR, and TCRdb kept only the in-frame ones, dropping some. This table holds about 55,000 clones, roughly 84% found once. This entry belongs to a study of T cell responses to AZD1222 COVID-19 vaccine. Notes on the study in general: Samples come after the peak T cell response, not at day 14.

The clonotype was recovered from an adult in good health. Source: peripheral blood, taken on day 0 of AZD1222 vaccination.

The CDR3 nucleotides are TGTGCCAGCTCCCCCGACCCCCACACTGAAGCTTTCTTT. This codes for CASSPDPHTEAFF. The chain recombines TRBV18 with TRBJ1-1; D not certain. Germline V gene lookup returns CDR1 KGHSH and CDR2 LQKENI. Trimming took 6 bases from V and 3 from J, leaving 11 bases between them. The CDR3 has 13 residues.